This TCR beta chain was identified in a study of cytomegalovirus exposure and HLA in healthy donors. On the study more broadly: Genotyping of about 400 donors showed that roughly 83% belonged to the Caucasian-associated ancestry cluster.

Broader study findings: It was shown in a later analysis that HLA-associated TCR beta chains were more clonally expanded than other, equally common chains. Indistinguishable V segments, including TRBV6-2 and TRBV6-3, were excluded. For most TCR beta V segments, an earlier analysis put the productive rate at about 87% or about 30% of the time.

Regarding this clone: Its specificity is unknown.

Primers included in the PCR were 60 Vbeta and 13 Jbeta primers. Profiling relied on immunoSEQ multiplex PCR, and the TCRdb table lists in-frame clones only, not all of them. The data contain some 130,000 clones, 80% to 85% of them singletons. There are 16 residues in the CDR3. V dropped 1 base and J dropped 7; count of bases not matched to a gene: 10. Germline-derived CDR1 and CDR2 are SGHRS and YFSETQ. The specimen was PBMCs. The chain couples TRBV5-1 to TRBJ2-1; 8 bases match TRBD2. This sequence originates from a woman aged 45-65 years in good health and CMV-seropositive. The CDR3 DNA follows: TGCGCCAGCAGCTTGTCCCAACCGGGACTAGGTAATGAGCAGTTCTTC. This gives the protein CASSLSQPGLGNEQFF.